This T cell receptor (beta chain) originates from a study of shared clonotypes between healthy human individuals. General observations from the study: Generation probability values for non-shared clonotypes were lower than those for clonotypes shared by all four donors.

Only in-frame clones appear in the TCRdb table, and some are missing; sequencing was by immunoSEQ multiplex PCR. The sample contains tens of thousands of clones, under 65% of which appear only once. This clone was seen a handful of times. As yet, its antigen is unknown. Trimming removed 5 bases at V and 1 base at J, with 13 bases between. Germline CDR1 reads SEHNR; CDR2 reads FQNEAQ (reference sequence). The CDR3 sequence is 15 residues long. This receptor was identified in a man aged 30 to 45 in good health. Sequencing was carried out using memory CD8+ T cells sorted from blood. The subset denotes: CD45RO+ cells pooled with CCR7-negative TemRA cells. The chain joins TRBV7-9 to TRBJ2-3; D ambiguous. The CDR3: CASSQPGSGTDTQYF. For the CDR3, the DNA is TGTGCCAGCAGCCAACCAGGATCTGGCACAGATACGCAGTATTTT.